This T cell receptor beta chain was retrieved from a study of cytotoxic CD8 clonotypes in ibrutinib-treated CLL (dated by TCRdb to about 2021). Looking at the study overall: The cohort was composed of roughly ten relapsed/refractory and roughly 15 treatment-naive patients; IGHV unmutated status was identified in some 17 patients. Responses were partial in approximately 24 patients and complete in 2; after median approximately 66 months follow-up, about 14 stayed in remission and about 12 progressed. Response samples were obtained after a median of around eleven months of treatment, with a range of roughly 6 to 40 months. On average, each sample had some 260,000 productive templates and 96,000 or so productive rearrangements. Of the 90 or so participants in the trial, 25 to 30 had longitudinal samples available. Cryopreserved peripheral blood mononuclear cells were obtained before treatment, at response, and at either sustained remission or disease progression. All remission and progressive disease samples were collected while patients were still receiving ibrutinib. What the study reported, not specific to this receptor: Public clonotypes were rare and either shrank or stayed stable during treatment, and the rise in clonality at ibrutinib response reflected expansion of private clonotypes. Sampling times were not matched between patients in sustained remission and patients whose disease was progressing, and lymph node repertoires were not examined. Baseline clonality was found to be higher than that of age-matched healthy donors and was strongly correlated with circulating CD8+ T-cell counts. Clonality rose at ibrutinib response, remained stable during sustained remission, and dropped back toward baseline at progression.

The time point label, read with the paper, signifies: progressive disease on ibrutinib. For TCR beta library preparation, roughly 2 micrograms of genomic DNA were extracted from the cryopreserved PBMCs. Longitudinal blood samples from CLL patients receiving ibrutinib monotherapy were subjected to high-throughput TCR beta sequencing. Patients were enrolled in a phase 2 open-label single-center ibrutinib monotherapy trial. A MiSeq instrument was used for deep resolution sequencing, which targeted depths ranging from 1 in 1 million up to 1 in 200,000 T cells, with coverage averaging 10x for each clonotype. TCR beta libraries were generated with the immunoSEQ hsTCRB Kit. Concerning the study's data processing: The data were analyzed with ImmunoSEQ Analyzer and ImmunoSEQ Data Assistant, and V, D and J gene assignments followed IMGT definitions. Clonality, which ranges from 0 to 1, was calculated as one minus the normalized Shannon entropy of productive rearrangement frequencies. Public clonotype analysis was restricted to overrepresented clonotypes comprising at least 0.05% of each patient's repertoire. Repertoires from 10 to 15 age-matched healthy donors in immuneACCESS were used as clonality controls. Here the immuneACCESS table is served through TCRdb, limited to in-frame sequences with V and J called. Missing clones are a known gap in these copies; in checked studies unresolved V genes cover under half, and the rest lacks a known reason. For V, J and clone size, that table is used; D and trimming come from the DNA. The sample has 250,000 to 350,000 clones on record, approximately 76% of them singletons. Roughly 5% of the sample comes from the top ten.

As regards this clone: Its antigen is unknown. No much larger clone is present one base from it, and per-base qualities are unavailable.

Sequencing used PBMCs, obtained at disease progression, from a patient treated with ibrutinib. The TCR sequence derives from a human donor with chronic lymphocytic leukemia.

The CDR3 amino acid sequence is: CASAQEGAGIRNEQFF. The bases are TGTGCTAGTGCCCAGGAGGGCGCTGGGATACGGAATGAGCAGTTCTTC. In this chain, TRBV12-5 is recombined with TRBJ2-1; a weak D assignment points to TRBD2 (6 bases agree). The germline V gene specifies LGHNT as CDR1 and FRNRAP as CDR2. From the cysteine up to the phenylalanine, the CDR3 has a length of 16 residues. Only CDR3 DNA remains: 48 bases, in frame from the first base. V gives up 7 bases and J gives up 7 bases, and the segment between their germline ends measures 23 bases.